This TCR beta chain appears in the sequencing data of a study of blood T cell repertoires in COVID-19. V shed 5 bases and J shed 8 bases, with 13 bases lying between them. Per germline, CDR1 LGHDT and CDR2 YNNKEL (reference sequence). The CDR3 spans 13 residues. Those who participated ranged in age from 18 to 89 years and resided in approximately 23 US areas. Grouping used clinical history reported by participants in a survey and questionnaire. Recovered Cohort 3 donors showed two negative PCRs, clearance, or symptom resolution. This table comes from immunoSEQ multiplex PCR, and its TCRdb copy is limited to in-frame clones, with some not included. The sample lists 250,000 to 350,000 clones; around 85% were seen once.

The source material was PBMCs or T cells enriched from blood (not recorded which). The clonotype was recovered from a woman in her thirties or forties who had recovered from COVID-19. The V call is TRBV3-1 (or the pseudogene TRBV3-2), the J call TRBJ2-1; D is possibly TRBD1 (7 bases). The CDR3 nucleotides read TGTGCCAGCAGCTTAGGGGGCGGGGATGAGCAGTTCTTC. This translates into CASSLGGGDEQFF.